One sample yielded the 24 T cell receptor beta chains listed below, sequenced in a study of shared clonotypes between healthy human individuals. TCRdb's copy holds only in-frame clones and misses some; the assay was immunoSEQ multiplex PCR. The sample includes 2 million to 2.5 million clones, 90% to 96% seen only once; the top ten take approximately 0.13%. The specimen was naive CD4+ T cells sorted from blood. The subset here: CD45RA+ positively selected. These receptors were collected from a man in his late teens or twenties in good health.

With respect to this clone: Other DNA sequences in this sample translate to the same CDR3. The chain is built from TRBV5-1 and TRBJ1-1; D is unclear. Deletions cut 4 bases from V and 2 bases from J, with 12 bases between. The CDR3 extends over 14 amino acids. The germline gives CDR1 SGHRS, CDR2 YFSETQ. Here the CDR3 DNA reads TGCGCCAGCAGCCCACTCGGCGGCAACACTGAAGCTTTCTTT. Protein sequence: CASSPLGGNTEAFF.

The CDR3 region has the DNA TGTGCCAGCAGCTTAGGGGGACTAGCGGGTGATACGCAGTATTTT. Translating gives CASSLGGLAGDTQYF. This chain uses TRBV11-2 with TRBJ2-3; TRBD2 matches at 12 bases. CDR3 length: 15 residues. Germline V gene data show CDR1 as SGHAT and CDR2 as FQNNGV. V shed 1 base and J 6 bases; nucleotides not matched to a gene: 2.

V and J are TRBV7-2 and TRBJ2-7; TRBD2 agrees at 7 bases. The CDR3 is 15 amino acids. Trimming at V came to 5 bases and at J to 6 bases, leaving 13 bases not matched to a gene. CDR1 is SGHTA and CDR2 is FQGNSA in the germline V gene. CDR3 amino acids: CASSPRLRGSSEQYF. DNA of the CDR3: TGTGCCAGCAGCCCTCGCTTACGCGGGAGTAGCGAGCAGTACTTC.

This sequence joins TRBV7-9 and TRBJ2-2, with D perhaps assigned TRBD1 or TRBD2 (5 bases each). The CDR3 sequence is 14 residues long. Germline V lookup: CDR1 SEHNR, CDR2 FQNEAQ (reference sequence). The V and J ends lost 4 bases and 5 bases respectively, with 11 bases between them. The CDR3 region has the DNA TGTGCCAGCAGCTCGGGGCGGAGTACCGGGGAGCTGTTTTTT. Its protein is CASSSGRSTGELFF.

Concerning this clone itself: Distinct nucleotide sequences in the sample also encode this CDR3. The chain uses TRBV5-1 and TRBJ1-6, with D unresolved. The CDR3 has 16 residues. V was shortened by 0 bases and J by 2 bases, with 9 bases between the two germline ends. The germline V gene encodes CDR1 SGHRS and CDR2 YFSETQ. CDR3: CASSLGDGAYNSPLHF. The CDR3 nucleotides read TGCGCCAGCAGCTTGGGGGATGGGGCCTATAATTCACCCCTCCACTTT.

The chain employs TRBV6-1 and TRBJ1-3; TRBD1 aligns across 7 bases. The J segment lost 4 bases and the V segment lost 7 bases, leaving 10 bases of the junction unmatched. Germline V CDR1 and CDR2: MNHNS, SASEGT. This CDR3 region has 15 residues. CDR3 residues: CASISRDSRGNTIYF. The CDR3 bases are TGTGCCAGCATCAGCCGGGACAGCAGGGGAAACACCATATATTTT.

This chain joins TRBV28 and TRBJ2-3, with TRBD1 matching 11 bases. This CDR3 contains 15 residues. Germline CDR1 MDHEN, CDR2 SYDVKM. J was trimmed by 5 bases and V by 6 bases; bases with no gene match: 7. CDR3 protein: CASRRTGGGQDTQYF. CDR3 DNA sequence: TGTGCCAGCAGGAGGACAGGGGGCGGCCAAGATACGCAGTATTTT.

The CDR3 nucleotides are TGCGCCAGCAGCCCCGGGGGGGATTTAGCGCAAGAGACCCAGTACTTC. This gives the protein CASSPGGDLAQETQYF. V and J are TRBV5-1 and TRBJ2-5; 8 nucleotides line up with TRBD2. This CDR3 is 16 amino acids long. J was trimmed by 2 bases and V by 4 bases; bases with no gene match: 10. Germline CDR1 reads SGHRS; CDR2 reads YFSETQ.

Turning to this clone: Other DNA sequences in this sample translate to the same CDR3. The chain is built from TRBV25-1 and TRBJ2-1; D is possibly TRBD2 (5 bases). Germline values: CDR1 MGHDK, CDR2 SYGVNS. V gave up 4 bases and J gave up 4 bases, with 8 bases separating them. The CDR3 has 13 residues. The CDR3 loop reads CASSAPGYNEQFF. In nucleotides, the CDR3 is TGTGCCAGCAGTGCCCCGGGGTACAATGAGCAGTTCTTC.

The V call is TRBV7-9, the J call TRBJ1-1; D remains ambiguous. Germline V gives CDR1 SEHNR, CDR2 FQNEAQ (reference sequence). Deletions cut 2 bases from V and 0 bases from J, with 10 bases between. The CDR3 is 15 residues long. The CDR3 is CASSLNVPMNTEAFF. Here the CDR3 DNA reads TGTGCCAGCAGCTTAAACGTGCCGATGAACACTGAAGCTTTCTTT.

The CDR3 DNA sequence: TGTGCCAGCAGTATCAGGGCCATGAACACTGAAGCTTTCTTT. Translation: CASSIRAMNTEAFF. The rearrangement links TRBV27 to TRBJ1-1, with a tentative D call TRBD1 (5 bases). The CDR3 loop spans 14 amino acids. Germline CDR1 is MNHEY and CDR2 is SMNVEV (reference sequence). V lost 5 bases and J lost 0, with 10 bases in between.

The V gene is TRBV29-1, the J gene TRBJ2-2, with D perhaps TRBD1 (6 bases). The CDR3 is made up of 15 amino acids. Trimming removed 3 bases from V and 5 bases from J, with 16 bases in between. The germline V gene has CDR1 SQVTM and CDR2 ANQGSEA. The CDR3 nucleotides are TGCAGCGTTGATTCCGGACAGCCTTTGACCGGGGAGCTGTTTTTT. Its protein product is CSVDSGQPLTGELFF.

This CDR3 is CASGLAPRNTGELFF. The CDR3 nucleotides read TGTGCTAGTGGTTTGGCCCCCAGGAACACCGGGGAGCTGTTTTTT. The chain uses TRBV12-5 and TRBJ2-2, with D hard to call. The CDR3 is 15 amino acids. Per germline, CDR1 LGHNT and CDR2 FRNRAP. Trimming stripped 1 base from V and 1 base from J, with 7 bases between.

J is TRBJ2-2 and V is TRBV19; D possibly corresponds to TRBD1 (7 bases). Germline CDR1 is LNHDA and CDR2 is SQIVND (reference sequence). V was clipped by 5 bases and J by 2 bases, with 12 bases between them. The CDR3 is 15 residues long. The CDR3 sequence: CASSPGGGNTGELFF. CDR3 sequence (DNA): TGTGCCAGTAGTCCAGGGGGAGGAAACACCGGGGAGCTGTTTTTT.

The rearrangement joins TRBV10-3 to TRBJ2-5; possible D gene TRBD1, 6 bases. The germline V gene has CDR1 ENHRY and CDR2 SYGVKD. Trimming cost V 5 bases and J 2 bases, with 9 bases left between them. The CDR3 is 13 residues long. The DNA for the CDR3 is TGTGCCATCAGTCTACAGGGTCAAGAGACCCAGTACTTC. This encodes CAISLQGQETQYF.

This clone was detected once. The same CDR3 is also encoded by other DNA sequences in this sample. V and J are TRBV6-5 and TRBJ2-7, with 11 bases fitting TRBD1. From germline, CDR1 is MNHEY and CDR2 SVGAGI. The length of the CDR3 is 16 residues. The V gene end was trimmed by 2 bases and the J gene end by 0 bases; junction bases not matched to a gene: 3. The CDR3 sequence: CASSYTGTGGSYEQYF. The CDR3 DNA sequence: TGTGCCAGCAGTTACACGGGGACAGGGGGCTCCTACGAGCAGTACTTC.

This clone has just one count. V gene TRBV2 combines with J gene TRBJ1-4; tentative D call: TRBD1 (5 bases). Trimming removed 6 bases at V and 6 bases at J, with 14 bases between. The germline gives CDR1 SNHLY, CDR2 FYNNEI. The CDR3 runs to 14 residues. The CDR3 loop reads CASREGGVDEKLFF. DNA for the CDR3: TGTGCCAGCAGGGAGGGAGGGGTCGATGAAAAACTGTTTTTT.

The rearrangement links TRBV5-1 to TRBJ1-4; possibly TRBD1 for D (6 bases). With 4 bases removed from V and 0 bases from J, the gap between germline ends came to 13 bases. This CDR3 has 16 amino acids. The germline V gene encodes CDR1 SGHRS and CDR2 YFSETQ. CDR3 sequence reads: CASSSTGFATNEKLFF. Written as DNA, the CDR3 is TGCGCCAGCAGCAGTACAGGGTTCGCAACTAATGAAAAACTGTTTTTT.

This clone has a single count. The CDR3 sequence: CASSEVWGPSQETQYF. The CDR3 DNA follows: TGTGCCAGCAGTGAAGTATGGGGGCCCTCACAAGAGACCCAGTACTTC. This rearrangement joins TRBV6-1 to TRBJ2-5, with a tentative D call TRBD1 (6 bases). The CDR3 has 16 amino acids. Trimming took 1 base from V and 2 from J, leaving 14 bases between them. Germline V gene data show CDR1 as MNHNS and CDR2 as SASEGT.

V and J are TRBV20-1 and TRBJ2-7; D remains unclear. V lost 4 bases and J lost 2, with 6 bases in between. Germline loops: CDR1 DFQATT, CDR2 SNEGSKA (reference sequence). The CDR3 spans 11 residues. CDR3 in DNA: TGCAGTGCTATAACGGCCTACGAGCAGTACTTC. Translating it yields CSAITAYEQYF.

The gene calls are TRBV5-4 and TRBJ2-7, with D possibly matching TRBD2 (6 bases). The V gene lost 6 bases and the J gene lost 3 bases, with 22 bases spanning the gap. CDR3 length: 16 residues. Germline loops: CDR1 SGHNT, CDR2 YYREEE (reference sequence). CDR3 nucleotides: TGTGCCAGCAAAGGACCGGGGGTGGATAACCGCTACGAGCAGTACTTC. Its protein is CASKGPGVDNRYEQYF.

The V call is TRBV9, the J call TRBJ2-1, with D possibly TRBD2 on 5 matching bases. V lost 2 bases, J lost 4 bases, and 13 bases lay in between. The CDR3 consists of 15 residues. CDR1 SGDLS and CDR2 YYNGEE come from the germline V gene. In nucleotides, the CDR3 is TGTGCCAGCAGCGTGAGGGATCAGGATTACAATGAGCAGTTCTTC. Encoded protein: CASSVRDQDYNEQFF. The full variable domain, completed using reference TRBV9 and TRBJ2-1, is DSGVTQTPKHLITATGQRVTLRCSPRSGDLSVYWYQQSLDQGLQFLIQYYNGEERAKGNILERFSAQQFPDLHSELNLSSLELGDSALYFCASSVRDQDYNEQFFGPGTRLTVL.

This clone showed up just a few times. The rearrangement links TRBV10-1 to TRBJ1-1; no firm D call. Germline CDR1 and CDR2: WNHNN and SYGVQD (reference sequence). V dropped 3 bases and J dropped 0 bases, with 8 bases sitting between them. This CDR3 is 14 amino acids long. CDR3 loop: CASSDGSMNTEAFF. The DNA of the CDR3 is TGCGCCAGCAGTGATGGGTCTATGAACACTGAAGCTTTCTTT.

The chain combines TRBV6-5 with TRBJ1-2; D not certain. Germline loops: CDR1 MNHEY, CDR2 SVGAGI. V gave up 8 bases and J gave up 2 bases, with 15 bases separating them. The CDR3 extends over 14 amino acids. The CDR3 nucleotides read TGTGCCAGCTCCCAAGCCCCGGCGAACTATGGCTACACCTTC. Amino acid sequence: CASSQAPANYGYTF.